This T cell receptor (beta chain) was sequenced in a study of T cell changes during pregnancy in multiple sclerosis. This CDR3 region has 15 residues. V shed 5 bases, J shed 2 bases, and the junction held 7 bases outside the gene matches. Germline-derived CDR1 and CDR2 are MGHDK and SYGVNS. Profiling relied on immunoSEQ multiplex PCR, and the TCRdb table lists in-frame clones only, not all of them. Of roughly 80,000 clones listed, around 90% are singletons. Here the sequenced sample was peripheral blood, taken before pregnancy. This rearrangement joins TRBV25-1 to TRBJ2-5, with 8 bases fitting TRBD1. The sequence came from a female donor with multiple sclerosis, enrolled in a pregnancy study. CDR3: CASSIGTGYQETQYF. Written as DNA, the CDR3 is TGTGCCAGCAGTATAGGGACAGGTTATCAAGAGACCCAGTACTTC.